Below, 25 T cell receptor beta chains from the same sample are listed, as sequenced in a study of blood T cell repertoires in COVID-19. Clones were sequenced by immunoSEQ multiplex PCR, and TCRdb holds only the in-frame ones, with some missing. Of roughly 100,000 clones listed, approximately 76% are singletons. Sequenced sample: peripheral blood. The receptors stem from a woman in her 70s with acute or convalescent COVID-19.

The chain recombines TRBV10-3 with TRBJ2-3; D might be TRBD1 (6 bases). Germline assignment: CDR1 ENHRY and CDR2 SYGVKD. The CDR3 sequence is 14 residues long. With 0 bases removed from V and 3 bases from J, the gap between germline ends came to 7 bases. This chain's CDR3 is CAISESGTTDTQYF. As DNA, the CDR3 is TGTGCCATCAGTGAGTCTGGGACAACAGATACGCAGTATTTT.

Here the CDR3 DNA reads TGTGCCTGGAGTGAACAGGTAGCTGAAGCTTTCTTT. Its translation is CAWSEQVAEAFF. The V call is TRBV30, the J call TRBJ1-1; D is possibly TRBD1 (5 bases). Germline lookup yields CDR1 GTSNPN and CDR2 SVGIG (reference sequence). The V end lost 1 base, the J end lost 6 bases, and 9 bases lay between the germline ends. The CDR3 has 12 amino acids.

A single count supports this clone. The chain is built from TRBV7-2 and TRBJ1-1; D gene unclear. V shed 8 bases and J shed 1 base, with 11 bases lying between them. CDR3 size: 13 residues. CDR1 and CDR2 from the germline V gene are SGHTA and FQGNSA. CDR3 DNA: TGTGCCAGCGGAGACCTGGGGAACACTGAAGCTTTCTTT. Translating gives CASGDLGNTEAFF.

CDR3 nucleotide sequence: TGTGCCAGCAGCCCCTCCTTGATCCCAAGGGACAGGGGCCGAACCGAGCAGTACTTC. Translation: CASSPSLIPRDRGRTEQYF. J is TRBJ2-7 and V is TRBV11-2; 10 bases match TRBD1. The germline gives CDR1 SGHAT, CDR2 FQNNGV. The CDR3 consists of 19 residues. V lost 5 bases and J lost 6; bases outside the gene matches: 22. Looking up the rest from reference TRBV11-2 and TRBJ2-7 gives the full variable domain: EAGVAQSPRYKIIEKRQSVAFWCNPISGHATLYWYQQILGQGPKLLIQFQNNGVVDDSQLPKDRFSAERLKGVDSTLKIQPAKLEDSAVYLCASSPSLIPRDRGRTEQYFGPGTRLTVT.

V and J are TRBV6-2 or TRBV6-3 and TRBJ2-7; 7 positions match TRBD1. This CDR3 has 15 amino acids. J lost 3 bases, V lost 5 bases, and 10 bases had no gene match. Germline V CDR1 and CDR2: MNHEY, SVGEGT. CDR3 sequence: CASSPPGTDLYEQYF. CDR3 nucleotide sequence: TGTGCCAGCAGTCCCCCCGGGACAGATCTCTACGAGCAGTACTTC.

This chain uses TRBV2 with TRBJ2-3, with TRBD2 identical over 10 bases. V lost 3 bases and J lost 3; bases outside the gene matches: 3. The CDR3 sequence is 15 residues long. The germline CDR1 and CDR2 sequences are SNHLY and FYNNEI. The chain's CDR3 is CASSDRAGGTDTQYF. In DNA form, the CDR3 reads TGTGCCAGCAGTGACCGAGCGGGGGGGACAGATACGCAGTATTTT.

The chain links TRBV3-1 (or the pseudogene TRBV3-2) to TRBJ2-2; D not resolved. From germline, CDR1 is LGHDT and CDR2 YNNKEL (reference sequence). The germline V and J ends were trimmed by 8 bases and 5 bases, with 9 bases remaining between them. CDR3 length equals 12 residues. The chain's CDR3 is CASVSGTGELFF. In DNA form, the CDR3 reads TGTGCCAGCGTATCAGGTACCGGGGAGCTGTTTTTT.

This clone has only one observation. The J gene is TRBJ1-1, the V gene TRBV11-1; possible D gene TRBD1, 5 bases. Germline CDR1 reads SGHAT; CDR2 reads FQDESV (reference sequence). V lost 5 bases and J lost 1, with 11 bases in between. This CDR3 region has 14 residues. CDR3 DNA sequence: TGTGCCAGCAGCCGGAACGGGGGGAACACTGAAGCTTTCTTT. This codes for CASSRNGGNTEAFF.

The gene calls are TRBV6-5 and TRBJ2-3, with 8 bases matching TRBD1. Germline trimming cut 6 bases from V and 3 bases from J; bases unmatched to any gene: 8. This CDR3 is built from 15 residues. The germline V gene has CDR1 MNHEY and CDR2 SVGAGI. Here the CDR3 DNA reads TGTGCCAGCAGACAAGGACAGGGTGGTACAGATACGCAGTATTTT. It translates to CASRQGQGGTDTQYF.

This clone is a singleton in its sample. The chain is built from TRBV5-6 and TRBJ2-3; D is perhaps TRBD2 (6 bases). Per the germline V gene, CDR1 is SGHDT and CDR2 is YYEEEE. This CDR3 is 16 amino acids long. Trimming took 4 bases from V and 2 from J, leaving 17 bases between them. DNA of the CDR3: TGTGCCAGCAGCCTAACGGCGGGATCCATCACAGATACGCAGTATTTT. Amino acid sequence: CASSLTAGSITDTQYF. Complete variable domain (other parts from reference TRBV5-6 and TRBJ2-3): DAGVTQSPTHLIKTRGQQVTLRCSPKSGHDTVSWYQQALGQGPQFIFQYYEEEERQRGNFPDRFSGHQFPNYSSELNVNALLLGDSALYLCASSLTAGSITDTQYFGPGTRLTVL.

The genes are TRBV5-1 and TRBJ2-1; 7 nucleotides line up with TRBD2. With V trimmed by 0 bases and J by 9 bases, 6 bases remained unmatched. Per germline, CDR1 SGHRS and CDR2 YFSETQ. The CDR3 spans 14 residues. CDR3 coding DNA: TGCGCCAGCAGCTTGGGTACGGGGGGAGGTGAGCAGTTCTTC. It specifies CASSLGTGGGEQFF.

The chain links TRBV19 to TRBJ2-1, with TRBD1 as a possible D gene (6 bases). CDR1 is LNHDA and CDR2 is SQIVND in the germline V gene (reference sequence). Trimming removed 7 bases at V and 10 bases at J, with 26 bases between. The CDR3 has 16 residues. The CDR3 reads CASTYGTPAGDIEQFF. The CDR3 DNA is TGTGCCAGTACTTACGGGACACCGGCAGGGGACATCGAGCAGTTCTTC.

V gene TRBV27 combines with J gene TRBJ1-1; the D gene is possibly TRBD1 (6 bases). The CDR3 runs to 16 residues. Between the trimmed V and J ends, which lost 2 bases and 3 bases, there was a span of 16 bases. Germline CDR1 MNHEY, CDR2 SMNVEV (reference sequence). In DNA, the CDR3 is TGTGCCAGCAGTTTAAAGGGCACAGGGCACTACACTGAAGCTTTCTTT. It translates to CASSLKGTGHYTEAFF.

The V call is TRBV6-2 or TRBV6-3, the J call TRBJ2-2, with D perhaps matching TRBD1 (6 bases). Germline CDR1 MNHEY, CDR2 SVGEGT. The CDR3 runs to 16 residues. Trimming cost V 5 bases and J 4 bases, with 17 bases left between them. The CDR3 nucleotides are TGTGCCAGCAGTCCCCTGGGGGCGCGGCCCACCGGGGAGCTGTTTTTT. It encodes CASSPLGARPTGELFF.

This clone was counted a few times. The DNA for the CDR3 is TGTGCCAGTAGTATTGCGCGGGGAGACTACGAGCAGTACTTC. Translated, it gives CASSIARGDYEQYF. The V gene is TRBV19, the J gene TRBJ2-7, with a weak D call TRBD2 (6 bases). V lost 3 bases to trimming and J lost 3 bases, with 12 bases between them. Per germline, CDR1 LNHDA and CDR2 SQIVND (reference sequence). The CDR3 covers 14 residues.

This clone was detected a few times. The chain combines TRBV5-1 with TRBJ1-6; TRBD1 aligns across 7 bases. Unmatched junction bases numbered 1, after V lost 0 bases and J lost 4 bases. CDR1 is SGHRS and CDR2 is YFSETQ in the germline V gene. The CDR3 contains 15 residues. CDR3 residues: CASSLEQGYNSPLHF. CDR3 coding DNA: TGCGCCAGCAGCTTGGAACAGGGGTATAATTCACCCCTCCACTTT.

The count of this clone is one. This may be a read error, as it is one base from a much larger clone. Other DNA sequences in this sample translate to the same CDR3. V gene TRBV30 combines with J gene TRBJ1-5, with 8 positions matching TRBD1. CDR1 and CDR2 from the germline V gene are GTSNPN and SVGIG (reference sequence). The V gene end was trimmed by 1 base and the J gene end by 2 bases; junction bases not matched to a gene: 1. The CDR3 is 14 amino acids. CDR3 sequence (DNA): TGTGCCTGGAGTGCGGACAGGGGCAATCAGCCCCAGCATTTT. It specifies CAWSADRGNQPQHF.

The V gene is TRBV6-5, the J gene TRBJ1-1; D is perhaps TRBD1 (6 bases). CDR1 and CDR2 from the germline V gene are MNHEY and SVGAGI. The CDR3 covers 13 residues. V was shortened by 7 bases and J by 5 bases, with 14 bases between the two germline ends. CDR3 DNA: TGTGCCAGCAAAGGGGGATTGTATACTGAAGCTTTCTTT. Translated, it gives CASKGGLYTEAFF.

This clone was counted only a few times. The gene calls are TRBV5-5 and TRBJ1-1; D remains ambiguous. The V gene lost 6 bases and the J gene lost 1 base, with 7 bases spanning the gap. The germline gives CDR1 SGHKS, CDR2 YYEKEE (reference sequence). The CDR3 is made up of 12 amino acids. This CDR3 is CASTVGNTEAFF. The DNA for the CDR3 is TGTGCCAGCACGGTTGGGAACACTGAAGCTTTCTTT.

The CDR3 DNA reads TGTGCCAGCAGCCTCCCTGGACAGCTCACTGAAGCTTTCTTT. Translating it yields CASSLPGQLTEAFF. The gene calls are TRBV5-4 and TRBJ1-1; maybe TRBD1 (6 bases). V lost 4 bases and J 4 bases, leaving 14 bases between the germline ends. CDR3 length: 14 residues. CDR1 is SGHNT, CDR2 YYREEE, per germline (reference sequence).

The CDR3 DNA sequence: TGTGCCAGCAGCTTAATGGGACAGGGGGCGTATGGCTACACCTTC. This translates into CASSLMGQGAYGYTF. The gene calls are TRBV7-9 and TRBJ1-2, with 12 positions matching TRBD1. CDR1 and CDR2 (germline): SEHNR, FQNEAQ (reference sequence). The CDR3 is 15 residues long. V trimming: 2 bases; J trimming: 5 bases; junction bases outside the gene matches: 3.

In its sample, this clone was seen a few times. The chain combines TRBV10-3 with TRBJ1-2, with 9 bases lining up with TRBD1. The CDR3 totals 14 residues. The trim removed 3 bases at V and 7 bases at J, leaving 6 bases unmatched. Germline lookup yields CDR1 ENHRY and CDR2 SYGVKD. CDR3 region: CAISEGTGTPGYTF. The DNA for the CDR3 is TGTGCCATCAGTGAAGGGACAGGGACGCCTGGCTACACCTTC.

V and J are TRBV5-1 and TRBJ2-7, with D tentatively TRBD1 (6 bases). Germline V lookup: CDR1 SGHRS, CDR2 YFSETQ. Trimming removed 2 bases from V and 3 bases from J, with 12 bases in between. CDR3 length: 14 residues. CDR3 residues: CASSFSRGSYEQYF. For the CDR3, the DNA is TGCGCCAGCAGCTTTAGTAGGGGGAGCTACGAGCAGTACTTC.

The CDR3 is CASSKQGDWIYEQYF. CDR3 DNA sequence: TGTGCCAGCAGCAAGCAGGGGGATTGGATCTACGAGCAGTACTTC. The J gene is TRBJ2-7, the V gene TRBV21-1; TRBD1 is the table's D call and was not checked against the DNA. TRBV21-1 is classified as a pseudogene. The CDR3 has 15 amino acids.

V usage is TRBV4-1 and J usage is TRBJ1-2; D gene unclear. Germline values: CDR1 MGHRA, CDR2 YSYEKL. CDR3 length: 13 amino acids. Trimming took off 2 bases at V and 5 bases at J, with 9 bases between the two ends. In DNA, the CDR3 is TGCGCCAGCAGCCAACGGTCACAGTATGGCTACACCTTC. The encoded protein is CASSQRSQYGYTF.